This T cell receptor beta chain was sequenced during a study of blood T cell repertoires in COVID-19. Only in-frame clones appear in the TCRdb table, and some are missing; sequencing was by immunoSEQ multiplex PCR. The data contain 140,000 to 150,000 clones, about 80% of them singletons. The specimen sequenced was peripheral blood. The origin of this receptor is a human donor in a cohort sampled during active COVID-19.

CDR3 sequence (DNA): TGTGCCAGCAGCTTAGAGAGGACTATTCCCTGGAATGAGCAGTTCTTC. Translated: CASSLERTIPWNEQFF. The V gene is TRBV7-8, the J gene TRBJ2-1, with D tentatively TRBD2 (6 bases). From germline, CDR1 is SGHVS and CDR2 FQNEAQ. This CDR3 has 16 amino acids. V was cut by 1 base and J by 7 bases, with 17 bases left in between.